A single sample is the source of the 7 T cell receptor beta chains below, sequenced in a study of blood T cell repertoires in COVID-19 (TCRdb year 2020). The library was prepared using the immunoSEQ multiplex PCR assay. TCRdb provides this immuneACCESS table in a form limited to in-frame rearrangements. Some clones are lacking; in checked studies, under half of them reflect an unresolved V gene, and why the rest are absent is not known. In this sample the table shows 200,000 to 250,000 clones, under 95% of which occur a single time. Around 2% of the sample lies in the top ten. Input material: PBMCs or T cells enriched from blood (not recorded which). Source of these receptors: a woman younger than 30 who had recovered from COVID-19.

The chain has TRBV24-1 and TRBJ2-5; D may be TRBD2 (5 bases). The CDR3 sequence is 15 residues long. Germline V gene lookup returns CDR1 KGHDR and CDR2 SFDVKD. The V end lost 5 bases, the J end lost 1 base, and 13 bases lay between the germline ends. CDR3 sequence: CATSGSRTGQETQYF. The DNA for the CDR3 is TGTGCCACCAGTGGTAGCAGGACTGGCCAAGAGACCCAGTACTTC.

V gene TRBV4-3 combines with J gene TRBJ2-5; 7 bases fit TRBD1. Germline trimming cut 1 base from V and 5 bases from J; bases unmatched to any gene: 13. The length of the CDR3 is 17 residues. In germline, CDR1 is LGHNA, CDR2 YSLEER. The CDR3 region has the DNA TGCGCCAGCAGCCAAGCTTCGACAGGGATTGGGGTTGAGACCCAGTACTTC. Translated: CASSQASTGIGVETQYF.

This chain uses TRBV12-3 or TRBV12-4 with TRBJ1-2, with D possibly TRBD1 on 5 matching bases. CDR3 length: 13 amino acids. V was pared by 6 bases and J by 4 bases, with 12 bases between. For the CDR3, the DNA is TGTGCCAGCAGGCGGGACGTGGGCTATGGCTACACCTTC. Its protein is CASRRDVGYGYTF.

J is TRBJ1-5 and V is TRBV28; D remains unclear. Trimming removed 3 bases at V and 0 bases at J, with 9 bases between. CDR3 length equals 15 residues. The germline gives CDR1 MDHEN, CDR2 SYDVKM. The CDR3 DNA reads as TGTGCCAGCAGTTTTAGAGGGTATAGCAATCAGCCCCAGCATTTT. Amino acids: CASSFRGYSNQPQHF.

This clone has a single count. V gene TRBV4-3 combines with J gene TRBJ2-5, with 8 nucleotides matching TRBD2. Germline values: CDR1 LGHNA, CDR2 YSLEER. The CDR3 consists of 15 residues. V gave up 0 bases and J gave up 3 bases; unmatched junction bases: 3. The DNA for the CDR3 is TGCGCCAGCAGCCAAGACTCGACTAGCGAAGAGACCCAGTACTTC. Encoded protein: CASSQDSTSEETQYF.

The chain couples TRBV18 to TRBJ1-6; TRBD1 matches 8 bases. Germline assignment: CDR1 KGHSH and CDR2 LQKENI. This CDR3 contains 16 residues. Trimming took 1 base from V and 9 from J; bases not matched to a gene: 8. This CDR3 reads CASSPHKTGAGSPLHF. The CDR3 nucleotides are TGTGCCAGCTCACCACACAAGACAGGGGCAGGTTCACCCCTCCACTTT.

The chain couples TRBV14 to TRBJ1-2, with D maybe TRBD1 (5 bases). Germline V gives CDR1 SGHDN, CDR2 FVKESK. Trimming took off 3 bases at V and 5 bases at J, with 10 bases between the two ends. The CDR3 runs 13 residues. The CDR3 is CASSHDSGYGYTF. CDR3 sequence (DNA): TGTGCCAGCAGCCACGACAGTGGATATGGCTACACCTTC.